Shown below are 5 T cell receptor beta chains from a single sample sequenced in a study of technical replicates of blood from four donors. TCRdb keeps only in-frame clones here, not all; method: immunoSEQ multiplex PCR. Of tens of thousands of clones detected, 96% appear once; the ten largest clones hold around 0.38%. Sequencing was performed on T cells isolated from PBMCs. The receptors shown here come from a human donor in good health.

The chain uses TRBV7-8 and TRBJ2-7, with 11 bases lining up with TRBD1. This CDR3 is built from 15 residues. The V segment lost 5 bases and the J segment 3 bases; nucleotides outside the gene matches: 6. Germline V gene sequence: CDR1 SGHVS, CDR2 FQNEAQ. The CDR3 reads CASSTRTGGGYEQYF. The CDR3 DNA is TGTGCCAGCAGCACCCGGACAGGGGGCGGCTACGAGCAGTACTTC.

The chain has TRBV6-5 and TRBJ1-1; 7 bases match TRBD1. Germline CDR1 is MNHEY and CDR2 is SVGAGI. V lost 6 bases, J lost 6 bases, and 7 bases stayed unmatched. The CDR3 sequence is 13 residues long. The CDR3 bases are TGTGCCAGCAGCTCCACCGGGACAGCTGAAGCTTTCTTT. Translation gives CASSSTGTAEAFF.

The chain links TRBV7-9 to TRBJ1-2; D is ambiguous. Germline assignment: CDR1 SEHNR and CDR2 FQNEAQ (reference sequence). V was trimmed by 1 base and J by 4 bases, leaving 19 bases between them. CDR3 length: 17 amino acids. This CDR3 is CASSLGGLAIPGYGYTF. The CDR3 DNA sequence: TGTGCCAGCAGCTTAGGTGGTTTGGCAATCCCGGGCTATGGCTACACCTTC.

The rearrangement uses TRBV14 and TRBJ2-1, with 11 bases fitting TRBD2. The length of the CDR3 is 15 residues. In germline, CDR1 is SGHDN, CDR2 FVKESK. Losses at the gene ends were 2 bases for V and 6 bases for J; bases not matched to a gene: 3. In DNA form, the CDR3 reads TGTGCCAGCAGCCAAAGACTAGCGGGGACCAATGAGCAGTTCTTC. Its translation is CASSQRLAGTNEQFF.

The rearrangement uses TRBV29-1 and TRBJ1-1, with TRBD1 matching over 9 bases. Trimming cost V 7 bases and J 4 bases; bases outside gene matches: 10. The CDR3 contains 14 residues. Germline V gene lookup returns CDR1 SQVTM and CDR2 ANQGSEA. The CDR3 sequence is CSGDRVVGGTEAFF. The CDR3 coding sequence is TGCAGCGGGGACAGGGTGGTTGGTGGCACTGAAGCTTTCTTT.